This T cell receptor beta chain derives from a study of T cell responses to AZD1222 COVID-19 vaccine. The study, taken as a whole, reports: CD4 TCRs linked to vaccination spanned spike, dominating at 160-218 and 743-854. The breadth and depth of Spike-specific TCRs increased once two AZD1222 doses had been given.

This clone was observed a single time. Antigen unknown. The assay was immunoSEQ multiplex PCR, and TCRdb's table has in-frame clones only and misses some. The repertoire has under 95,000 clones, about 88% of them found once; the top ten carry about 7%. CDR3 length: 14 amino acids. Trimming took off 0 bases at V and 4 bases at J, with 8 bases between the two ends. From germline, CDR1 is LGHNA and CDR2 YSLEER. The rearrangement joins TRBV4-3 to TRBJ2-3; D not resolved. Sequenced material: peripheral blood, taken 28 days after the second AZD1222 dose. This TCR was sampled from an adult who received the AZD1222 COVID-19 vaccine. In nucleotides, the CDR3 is TGCGCCAGCAGCCAAGAAATCCAGCCAGATACGCAGTATTTT. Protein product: CASSQEIQPDTQYF.